Described below is a single T cell receptor beta chain sequence and its context. This entry comes from a study of control samples from healthy donors and cancer patients. Germline assignment: CDR1 LNHDA and CDR2 SQIVND (reference sequence). Trimming cost V 9 bases and J 4 bases, with 24 bases left between them. The CDR3 totals 17 residues. Assay: immunoSEQ multiplex PCR; the TCRdb copy retains only in-frame clones and omits some. Among fewer than 120,000 clones listed, roughly 90% were seen once. This clonotype was sampled from a woman between 55 and 75 years old with lung cancer. The sequenced sample was PBMCs. The chain carries TRBV19 and TRBJ2-2; the D gene is possibly TRBD1 (7 bases). This chain's CDR3 is CASGGGRRGQGTGELFF. The CDR3 bases are TGTGCCAGCGGTGGAGGGCGTAGGGGGCAAGGCACCGGGGAGCTGTTTTTT.